This entry is about one T cell receptor beta chain. What it binds is not known. The junction had 6 bases not matched to a gene; V was cut back by 5 bases and J by 0 bases. The CDR3 is made up of 17 amino acids. The V gene's germline CDR1 is SGHAT and CDR2 FQDESV (reference sequence). The sample comes from a study of CD8 T cells in ankylosing spondylitis. The study's findings and limits: Ankylosing spondylitis blood appeared to be characterized by a TCR beta motif of fewer than ten highly homologous variants.

The authors made TCR beta libraries by quantitative 5'-RACE with molecular barcodes. From the 5' RACE reads, TCRdb called clonotypes with MiXCR, one entry per CDR3 protein. The table has approximately 520,000 distinct CDR3 sequences, approximately 5.3% seen once. The clonotype comes from a male donor with ankylosing spondylitis. The chain has TRBV11-1 and TRBJ2-1; 11 bases match TRBD2. The material sequenced was blood, either unsorted or a sorted T cell fraction (not recorded which). The CDR3 DNA sequence: TGTGCCAGCAGCGGACGACTAGCGGGGAGCTCCTACAATGAGCAGTTCTTC. Amino acid sequence: CASSGRLAGSSYNEQFF.